This entry lists 17 T cell receptor beta chains sequenced from one sample in a study of blood T cell repertoires in COVID-19. Sequencing was performed with immunoSEQ multiplex PCR; in TCRdb, only in-frame clones are kept and a portion is missing. The sample holds under 90,000 clones; 70% to 80% are singletons and the top ten take 12%. The sequencing sample was made of peripheral blood. These receptors all stem from a human donor in a cohort sampled during active COVID-19.

The chain employs TRBV3-1 (or the pseudogene TRBV3-2) and TRBJ2-7; 9 nucleotides line up with TRBD1. Trimming at V came to 1 base and at J to 5 bases, leaving 6 bases not matched to a gene. Per germline, CDR1 LGHDT and CDR2 YNNKEL (reference sequence). This CDR3 comprises 15 residues. The DNA for the CDR3 is TGTGCCAGCAGCCAAGGTCCCGGGACAGGGAACGAGCAGTACGTC. Translated, it gives CASSQGPGTGNEQYV.

The chain recombines TRBV7-8 with TRBJ1-6; perhaps TRBD1 as D (6 bases). Germline assignment: CDR1 SGHVS and CDR2 FQNEAQ. V lost 0 bases, J lost 8 bases, and 11 bases lay in between. The CDR3 is made up of 15 amino acids. CDR3 loop: CASSLAAQGHSPLHF. The CDR3 DNA reads TGTGCCAGCAGCTTAGCGGCGCAGGGGCATTCACCCCTCCACTTT.

V usage is TRBV9 and J usage is TRBJ2-3; 10 nucleotides line up with TRBD2. Germline V CDR1 and CDR2: SGDLS, YYNGEE. The CDR3 covers 15 residues. The junction had 3 bases not matched to a gene; V was cut back by 0 bases and J by 5 bases. Here the CDR3 DNA reads TGTGCCAGCAGCGTAGGGAGCGGGGGGGTAGATACGCAGTATTTT. This translates into CASSVGSGGVDTQYF. The variable domain in full, with the rest retrieved from reference TRBV9 and TRBJ2-3, is DSGVTQTPKHLITATGQRVTLRCSPRSGDLSVYWYQQSLDQGLQFLIQYYNGEERAKGNILERFSAQQFPDLHSELNLSSLELGDSALYFCASSVGSGGVDTQYFGPGTRLTVL.

This rearrangement joins TRBV2 to TRBJ2-2; 9 nucleotides align to TRBD2. V trimming: 7 bases; J trimming: 7 bases; junction bases outside the gene matches: 19. The germline gives CDR1 SNHLY, CDR2 FYNNEI. The CDR3 sequence is 18 residues long. The chain's CDR3 is CASTLDWNAGGPIGELFF. The CDR3 DNA is TGTGCCAGCACCCTGGACTGGAACGCGGGGGGGCCGATCGGGGAGCTGTTTTTT.

This clone was observed a handful of times. This chain connects TRBV10-3 to TRBJ2-7; 11 nucleotides align to TRBD2. The CDR3 spans 12 residues. J was trimmed by 7 bases and V by 10 bases; bases with no gene match: 6. CDR1 and CDR2 (germline): ENHRY, SYGVKD. CDR3 in DNA: TGTGCCACCGGGACTAGCGGACGAGAGCAGTACGTC. It is translated as CATGTSGREQYV.

This clone was recorded once. The chain couples TRBV19 to TRBJ1-2, with unresolved D. Trimming left V 5 bases short and J 1 base short, with 17 bases between. In germline, CDR1 is LNHDA, CDR2 SQIVND (reference sequence). The CDR3 covers 16 residues. In nucleotides, the CDR3 is TGTGCCAGTAGTGCGACCGGGTCCCCATTTAACTATGGCTACACCTTC. Protein: CASSATGSPFNYGYTF.

The rearrangement uses TRBV6-1 and TRBJ1-5, with 7 bases fitting TRBD1. The CDR3 contains 16 residues. CDR1 is MNHNS, CDR2 SASEGT, per germline. Trimming took 0 bases from V and 4 from J; bases not matched to a gene: 6. CDR3 sequence (DNA): TGTGCCAGCAGTGAAGCCGGTATACAGGGGAATCAGCCCCAGCATTTT. Residues: CASSEAGIQGNQPQHF.

The chain is built from TRBV6-6 and TRBJ2-7; no clear D gene. This CDR3 has 15 residues. Germline V gene lookup returns CDR1 MNHNY and CDR2 SVGAGI (reference sequence). Trimming removed 0 bases at V and 3 bases at J, with 12 bases between. The chain's CDR3 is CASSYSGSQGYEQYF. As DNA, the CDR3 is TGTGCCAGCAGTTACTCGGGCAGCCAAGGCTACGAGCAGTACTTC.

The chain employs TRBV6-6 and TRBJ2-3, with 9 bases identical to TRBD2. This CDR3 is 14 amino acids long. CDR1 and CDR2 (germline): MNHNY, SVGAGI (reference sequence). Trimming took 8 bases from V and 2 from J; bases not matched to a gene: 5. The CDR3 coding sequence is TGTGCCAGCGGGCTAGCGGGGTCCACAGATACGCAGTATTTT. Its translation: CASGLAGSTDTQYF.

The chain couples TRBV6-2 or TRBV6-3 to TRBJ2-7; 7 bases map to TRBD1. Trimming cost V 0 bases and J 2 bases; bases outside gene matches: 10. CDR1 and CDR2 (germline): MNHEY, SVGEGT. The CDR3 consists of 17 residues. The CDR3 loop reads CASSYSIKDRDPYEQYF. The CDR3 nucleotides read TGTGCCAGCAGTTACTCGATCAAAGACAGGGACCCCTACGAGCAGTACTTC.

The V call is TRBV29-1, the J call TRBJ2-7, with TRBD1 matching 8 bases. The CDR3 has 14 residues. The junction had 13 bases not matched to a gene; V was cut back by 6 bases and J by 6 bases. Germline V gene lookup returns CDR1 SQVTM and CDR2 ANQGSEA. The CDR3 here is CSVGGQASRGEQYF. The CDR3 nucleotides are TGCAGCGTGGGGGGACAGGCGTCAAGGGGCGAGCAGTACTTC.

J is TRBJ1-2 and V is TRBV7-2; the D is unclear. The CDR3 extends over 15 amino acids. Germline CDR1 and CDR2: SGHTA and FQGNSA. V shed 5 bases and J shed 2 bases, with 15 bases lying between them. The CDR3 sequence: CASSPGRGLNYGYTF. The CDR3 bases are TGTGCCAGCAGCCCCGGGAGAGGACTAAACTATGGCTACACCTTC.

J is TRBJ1-5 and V is TRBV6-6; 7 nucleotides align to TRBD1. The trim removed 2 bases at V and 3 bases at J, leaving 4 bases unmatched. This CDR3 comprises 15 residues. The germline V gene has CDR1 MNHNY and CDR2 SVGAGI (reference sequence). Written as DNA, the CDR3 is TGTGCCAGCAGTTACGGGACAGCATCCAATCAGCCCCAGCATTTT. Translated: CASSYGTASNQPQHF.

This clone was observed a handful of times. The chain recombines TRBV28 with TRBJ1-5; D unresolved. This CDR3 has 12 amino acids. Germline V lookup: CDR1 MDHEN, CDR2 SYDVKM. Deletions cut 2 bases from V and 10 bases from J, with 9 bases between. CDR3 residues: CASSLERAPQHF. In DNA, the CDR3 is TGTGCCAGCAGTTTAGAGAGGGCACCCCAGCATTTT.

The rearrangement links TRBV2 to TRBJ2-7, with 9 bases identical to TRBD1. This CDR3 has 12 amino acids. CDR1 is SNHLY and CDR2 is FYNNEI in the germline V gene. The V and J ends lost 4 bases and 9 bases, in that order; junction bases with no gene match: 4. The CDR3 coding sequence is TGTGCCAGCAGTGTTAAGACAGGGGGGCAGTACTTC. It translates to CASSVKTGGQYF.

In this sample, this clone turned up a few times. V is TRBV12-3 or TRBV12-4 and J is TRBJ1-3; D not certain. This CDR3 has 12 residues. V was pared by 3 bases and J by 6 bases, with 6 bases between. Here the CDR3 reads CASSFSLNTIYF. The CDR3 DNA is TGTGCCAGCAGTTTCAGTCTAAACACCATATATTTT.

This clone appeared a single time. CDR3 coding DNA: TGTGCCACCAGCAGTTCCGGGACAGGCTCCTACGAGCAGTACGTC. This translates into CATSSSGTGSYEQYV. The gene calls are TRBV15 and TRBJ2-7; TRBD1 matches 8 bases. From germline, CDR1 is LNHNV and CDR2 YYDKDF (reference sequence). With 3 bases clipped from V and 0 bases from J, the junction kept 4 bases outside the gene matches. This CDR3 is 15 amino acids long.